This T cell receptor (beta chain) was sequenced in a study of T cell responses to AZD1222 COVID-19 vaccine. Overall study results and limits: Repertoire sampling occurred only after the peak T cell response. Mostly white British, mostly female donors; authors suggested clonal diversity may be underestimated. Targets within unmutated variant regions were reportedly found for nearly half of spike-specific TCRs. Compared with day 0, the breadth and depth of the Spike-specific TCR repertoire rose significantly after two doses of AZD1222.

The table came from immunoSEQ multiplex PCR; TCRdb's copy has only in-frame clones and leaves some out. This table holds around 130,000 clones, around 84% found once. Regarding this clone: Its antigen is not identified.

Germline values: CDR1 SGHVS, CDR2 FQNEAQ. This CDR3 region has 16 residues. The ends lost 4 bases at V and 0 bases at J; junction bases unmatched: 4. The source is an adult in good health. The chain joins TRBV7-8 to TRBJ1-5, with 9 bases lining up with TRBD1. The sample consisted of peripheral blood, taken on day 0 of AZD1222 vaccination. The chain's CDR3 is CASSSWTGVSNQPQHF. Here the CDR3 DNA reads TGTGCCAGCAGCTCCTGGACAGGGGTTAGCAATCAGCCCCAGCATTTT.